This passage covers 18 T cell receptor beta chains from one sample sequenced in a study of post-analysis software for immune sequencing data. The study, taken as a whole, reports: Compared with controls, patients had more of 4 to 6 TRBV segments, including TRBV5-6, TRBV5-1 and TRBV20-1.

Antigen specificity for these receptors is unknown. Carried by the TCR beta cDNA libraries were unique molecular identifiers. TCRdb ran MiXCR on the PCR reads and lists one entry per CDR3 protein. The sample holds 400,000 to 500,000 distinct CDR3 sequences, more than 30% seen once. Sequenced input: blood. These TCRs come from a girl aged 2 to 10 with multiple sclerosis.

This clonotype has just a few counts. V gene TRBV2 combines with J gene TRBJ2-3; 10 nucleotides align to TRBD2. Trimming cost V 7 bases and J 3 bases; bases outside gene matches: 7. The CDR3 is made up of 15 amino acids. CDR1 and CDR2 from the germline V gene are SNHLY and FYNNEI. CDR3 in DNA: TGTGCCAGCACTGCCCTAGCGGGAGTGACAGATACGCAGTATTTT. As protein: CASTALAGVTDTQYF.

The chain couples TRBV12-3 or TRBV12-4 to TRBJ1-5, with D uncertain. The CDR3 loop spans 14 amino acids. The ends were cut back, 0 bases at V and 11 bases at J, with 14 bases in the middle. CDR3 sequence: CASSLALMAGAQHF. CDR3 coding DNA: TGTGCCAGCAGTTTAGCGCTAATGGCCGGGGCCCAGCATTTT.

The rearrangement links TRBV12-5 to TRBJ2-3; D may be TRBD1 or TRBD2 (5 bases each). The CDR3 covers 15 residues. V was cut by 1 base and J by 2 bases, with 10 bases left in between. From germline, CDR1 is LGHNT and CDR2 FRNRAP. The CDR3 sequence: CASGLGGEATDTQYF. The CDR3 nucleotides are TGTGCTAGTGGTTTGGGAGGGGAAGCCACAGATACGCAGTATTTT.

This clonotype was counted a few times. V and J are TRBV11-2 and TRBJ2-3; D unclear. Germline CDR1 SGHAT, CDR2 FQNNGV. The CDR3 extends over 16 amino acids. The V end was cut by 6 bases, the J end by 0 bases, with 16 bases between. CDR3 protein: CASSSRKRSSTDTQYF. The DNA for the CDR3 is TGTGCCAGCAGTTCTAGGAAACGGTCTAGCACAGATACGCAGTATTTT. Full variable domain (missing parts from reference TRBV11-2 and TRBJ2-3): EAGVAQSPRYKIIEKRQSVAFWCNPISGHATLYWYQQILGQGPKLLIQFQNNGVVDDSQLPKDRFSAERLKGVDSTLKIQPAKLEDSAVYLCASSSRKRSSTDTQYFGPGTRLTVL.

The DNA of the CDR3 is TGCAGTGCTCCAGGAGGGACGGTCTCTAATGAAAAACTGTTTTTT. It codes for CSAPGGTVSNEKLFF. The chain uses TRBV20-1 and TRBJ1-4, with D possibly matching TRBD1 (5 bases). Germline V gives CDR1 DFQATT, CDR2 SNEGSKA (reference sequence). With 5 bases removed from V and 3 bases from J, the gap between germline ends came to 16 bases. The CDR3 has 15 amino acids.

The chain has TRBV4-1 and TRBJ2-3; possibly TRBD2 for D (7 bases). The germline CDR1 and CDR2 sequences are MGHRA and YSYEKL. V gave up 6 bases and J gave up 2 bases, with 18 bases separating them. The CDR3 has 16 amino acids. CDR3 DNA: TGCGCCAGCAGTGGGGGGGCTGTCAGGGTCACAGATACGCAGTATTTT. Translated: CASSGGAVRVTDTQYF.

This chain's CDR3 is CASGGGQVHYGYTF. The DNA of the CDR3 is TGTGCCAGCGGTGGGGGGCAGGTCCACTATGGCTACACCTTC. V is TRBV12-3 or TRBV12-4 and J is TRBJ1-2; possible D gene TRBD1, 6 bases. V shed 8 bases and J shed 3 bases, with 16 bases lying between them. This CDR3 has 14 amino acids.

This clonotype turned up a few times. The chain couples TRBV20-1 to TRBJ2-7; a possible D gene is TRBD1 (6 bases). V lost 3 bases, J lost 2 bases, and 11 bases lay in between. Germline V lookup: CDR1 DFQATT, CDR2 SNEGSKA (reference sequence). The CDR3 runs to 13 residues. Written as DNA, the CDR3 is TGCAGTGCTAGCAGCGGACAGCCCTACGAGCAGTACTTC. Encoded protein: CSASSGQPYEQYF.

In this sample, this clonotype turned up a few times. V gene TRBV6-2 or TRBV6-3 combines with J gene TRBJ2-7, with a tentative D call TRBD1 (5 bases). The CDR3 has 13 residues. The germline V gene has CDR1 MNHEY and CDR2 SVGEGT. Trimming removed 6 bases at V and 2 bases at J, with 11 bases between. DNA of the CDR3: TGTGCCAGCAGAAACAGGTGGACCTACGAGCAGTACTTC. It translates to CASRNRWTYEQYF.

This chain uses TRBV7-9 with TRBJ1-2; the D is unclear. Trimming cost V 5 bases and J 6 bases, with 22 bases left between them. This CDR3 has 16 residues. CDR1 is SEHNR and CDR2 is FQNEAQ in the germline V gene (reference sequence). In DNA form, the CDR3 reads TGTGCCAGCAGCCCAACCTCATATCAGGCAAGGGATGGCTACACCTTC. Protein sequence: CASSPTSYQARDGYTF.

The rearrangement links TRBV5-1 to TRBJ1-5, with D perhaps TRBD1 (5 bases). This CDR3 comprises 13 residues. Germline lookup yields CDR1 SGHRS and CDR2 YFSETQ. The V and J ends lost 4 bases and 5 bases respectively, with 10 bases between them. CDR3 sequence: CASSRDRHQPQHF. The CDR3 DNA reads TGCGCCAGCAGCCGCGACAGACATCAGCCCCAGCATTTT.

This clonotype turned up a few times. The CDR3: CASSDSSLHPTETQYF. The CDR3 nucleotides are TGTGCCAGCAGTGATTCGTCTCTCCACCCCACAGAGACCCAGTACTTC. The gene calls are TRBV6-1 and TRBJ2-5; D is unresolved. Germline CDR1 and CDR2: MNHNS and SASEGT. The germline V and J ends were trimmed by 3 bases and 4 bases, with 18 bases remaining between them. This CDR3 region has 16 residues.

This clonotype has ten or more counts. The V call is TRBV10-3, the J call TRBJ2-7; D uncertain. There are 14 residues in the CDR3. CDR1 ENHRY and CDR2 SYGVKD come from the germline V gene. Between the trimmed V and J ends, which lost 3 bases and 3 bases, there was a span of 12 bases. The CDR3, as DNA: TGTGCCATCAGTGATATCAGGTACGGCTACGAGCAGTACTTC. Amino acids: CAISDIRYGYEQYF.

The chain couples TRBV7-2 to TRBJ1-2; 10 bases line up with TRBD1. The CDR3 totals 15 residues. Germline lookup yields CDR1 SGHTA and CDR2 FQGNSA. The V and J ends lost 5 bases and 2 bases, in that order; junction bases with no gene match: 5. CDR3 in amino acids: CASSLGQGQNYGYTF. The CDR3 DNA reads TGTGCCAGCAGCCTGGGACAGGGGCAGAACTATGGCTACACCTTC.

In this sample, this clonotype turned up a few times. V usage is TRBV29-1 and J usage is TRBJ2-6; D might be TRBD1 or TRBD2, each matching 5 bases. V lost 4 bases, J lost 1 base, and 14 bases lay in between. The CDR3 covers 16 residues. CDR1 and CDR2 from the germline V gene are SQVTM and ANQGSEA. CDR3 region: CSVATSWGSGANVLTF. The CDR3 DNA follows: TGCAGCGTTGCGACCTCTTGGGGGTCTGGGGCCAACGTCCTGACTTTC. The full variable domain, rest sourced from reference TRBV29-1 and TRBJ2-6, is SAVISQKPSRDICQRGTSLTIQCQVDSQVTMMFWYRQQPGQSLTLIATANQGSEATYESGFVIDKFPISRPNLTFSTLTVSNMSPEDSSIYLCSVATSWGSGANVLTFGAGSRLTVL.

The chain links TRBV5-1 to TRBJ2-5; D unclear. The last part of the DNA fits TRBJ2-1 better; the J call may be wrong. Per germline, CDR1 SGHRS and CDR2 YFSETQ. The CDR3 has 17 residues. CDR3 residues: CASSQLRSKTYQETQFF. The CDR3 DNA follows: TGCGCCAGCAGCCAATTACGCAGCAAAACATACCAAGAGACCCAGTTCTTC.

There are many counts of this clonotype. The V gene is TRBV6-5, the J gene TRBJ1-4, with D tentatively TRBD1 (6 bases). The CDR3 length is 16 residues. The ends were cut back, 4 bases at V and 0 bases at J, with 12 bases in the middle. Germline assignment: CDR1 MNHEY and CDR2 SVGAGI. The chain's CDR3 is CASSWRTVSTNEKLFF. The CDR3 coding sequence is TGTGCCAGCAGTTGGAGGACAGTCTCAACTAATGAAAAACTGTTTTTT.

This clonotype was seen only a few times. The rearrangement links TRBV2 to TRBJ2-5; 14 positions match TRBD2. Gene TRBJ2-7 matches the end of the DNA better, so the J call may be wrong. There are 13 residues in the CDR3. CDR1 is SNHLY, CDR2 FYNNEI, per germline. For the CDR3, the DNA is TGTGCCAGCGGGACTAGCGGGAGTCGCGAGCAGTACTTC. Protein product: CASGTSGSREQYF.